Following are 14 T cell receptor beta chains from one sample sequenced in a study of blood T cells in healthy people across ages. A second PCR of 7 to 11 cycles used a sample-barcoded 5' primer and a J-beta primer mix. TCRdb redid the calling of the 5' RACE reads with MiXCR, one entry per CDR3 protein. The data contain roughly 680,000 distinct CDR3 sequences, about 21% of them singletons. Sample: blood. The receptors originated from an older man in good health.

This chain links TRBV20-1 with TRBJ2-1; D ambiguous. V was pared by 6 bases and J by 0 bases, with 12 bases between. CDR1 DFQATT and CDR2 SNEGSKA come from the germline V gene (reference sequence). The CDR3 is 14 amino acids. CDR3 DNA: TGCAGTGCAACGACCAAGAGCTCCTACAATGAGCAGTTCTTC. Its translation is CSATTKSSYNEQFF.

This rearrangement joins TRBV20-1 to TRBJ2-3; D gene ambiguous. The CDR3 is made up of 12 amino acids. Trimming shortened V by 0 bases and J by 6 bases, and 7 bases separated the two germline ends. Germline V gene data show CDR1 as DFQATT and CDR2 as SNEGSKA (reference sequence). As DNA, the CDR3 is TGCAGTGCTAGAGATCTAACGGATACGCAGTATTTT. It yields the protein CSARDLTDTQYF.

The J gene is TRBJ1-2, the V gene TRBV6-4; TRBD1 might be the D (6 bases). The CDR3 spans 13 residues. V was pared by 4 bases and J by 4 bases, with 10 bases between. CDR1 MRHNA and CDR2 SNTAGT come from the germline V gene. The CDR3 DNA sequence: TGTGCCAGCAGTGGGGGGCCCGGCTATGGCTACACCTTC. Translating gives CASSGGPGYGYTF.

The chain carries TRBV7-2 and TRBJ1-3; 11 bases align to TRBD1. Germline V gene data show CDR1 as SGHTA and CDR2 as FQGNSA. The CDR3 sequence is 15 residues long. The ends lost 5 bases at V and 7 bases at J; junction bases unmatched: 7. The CDR3, as DNA: TGTGCCAGCAGCAAACCGGGACAGGGGGGTAACACCATATATTTT. Translation: CASSKPGQGGNTIYF. The entire variable domain, with the rest obtained from reference TRBV7-2 and TRBJ1-3, is as follows: GAGVSQSPSNKVTEKGKDVELRCDPISGHTALYWYRQSLGQGLEFLIYFQGNSAPDKSGLPSDRFSAERTGGSVSTLTIQRTQQEDSAVYLCASSKPGQGGNTIYFGEGSWLTVV.

This clonotype showed up just a few times. The chain links TRBV6-5 to TRBJ2-5; TRBD1 matches 7 bases. This CDR3 region has 13 residues. V lost 2 bases and J lost 4; bases outside the gene matches: 1. Germline loops: CDR1 MNHEY, CDR2 SVGAGI. In DNA form, the CDR3 reads TGTGCCAGCAGTTACCGGGACAGAGAGACCCAGTACTTC. Translation: CASSYRDRETQYF.

This clonotype was counted only a few times. This sequence joins TRBV11-2 and TRBJ1-1, with D perhaps matching TRBD1 (6 bases). This CDR3 spans 14 amino acids. Germline-derived CDR1 and CDR2 are SGHAT and FQNNGV. The germline V and J ends were trimmed by 8 bases and 0 bases, with 13 bases remaining between them. DNA for the CDR3: TGTGCCAGCTCTGCTAACAGGGTGAACACTGAAGCTTTCTTT. Its translation: CASSANRVNTEAFF. Using reference TRBV11-2 and TRBJ1-1 for the parts outside the CDR3, the full variable domain is EAGVAQSPRYKIIEKRQSVAFWCNPISGHATLYWYQQILGQGPKLLIQFQNNGVVDDSQLPKDRFSAERLKGVDSTLKIQPAKLEDSAVYLCASSANRVNTEAFFGQGTRLTVV.

A word on this clonotype: One end of the junction varies from germline; a read error may be responsible. The chain uses TRBV7-2 and TRBJ2-3; 10 positions agree with TRBD2. Germline lookup yields CDR1 SGHTA and CDR2 FQGNSA. The CDR3 has 16 residues. As DNA, the CDR3 is TGCGCCAGCAGCACCTTAGCGGGGGGAGGGACAGATACGCAGTATTTT. It yields the protein CASSTLAGGGTDTQYF.

This sequence joins TRBV7-2 and TRBJ2-5; 7 bases agree with TRBD2. The J call may not be correct, given that the DNA end is closer to TRBJ2-1. The CDR3 covers 15 residues. Germline CDR1 is SGHTA and CDR2 is FQGNSA. CDR3 protein: CASSPFAGAYNEQFF. The CDR3 DNA reads TGTGCCAGCAGCCCCTTCGCGGGAGCTTACAATGAGCAGTTCTTC.

The chain has TRBV6-1 and TRBJ2-7; D uncertain. The CDR3 is made up of 13 amino acids. Trimming stripped 4 bases from V and 1 base from J, with 8 bases between. The V gene's germline CDR1 is MNHNS and CDR2 SASEGT. The CDR3 reads CASSADHSYEQYF. The DNA of the CDR3 is TGTGCCAGCAGTGCCGATCATTCCTACGAGCAGTACTTC.

There are a few counts of this clonotype. V gene TRBV20-1 combines with J gene TRBJ2-3; TRBD2 matches at 7 bases. Germline V gene data show CDR1 as DFQATT and CDR2 as SNEGSKA (reference sequence). V dropped 6 bases and J dropped 5; count of bases not matched to a gene: 17. This CDR3 has 16 amino acids. The chain's CDR3 is CSAKTQVYAGEDTQYF. In DNA, the CDR3 is TGCAGTGCGAAGACCCAAGTTTATGCGGGAGAAGATACGCAGTATTTT.

This clonotype was observed a few times. This sequence joins TRBV18 and TRBJ1-1; D is possibly TRBD1 (5 bases). Deletions cut 0 bases from V and 5 bases from J, with 10 bases between. CDR3 length: 14 residues. The germline gives CDR1 KGHSH, CDR2 LQKENI. The CDR3 DNA is TGTGCCAGCTCACCACCGGGGCGTGCGACTGAAGCTTTCTTT. Translating it yields CASSPPGRATEAFF.

This clonotype showed up just a few times. This chain joins TRBV6-6 and TRBJ1-3, with D hard to call. Trimming took 7 bases from V and 0 from J, leaving 10 bases between them. The CDR3 consists of 14 residues. CDR1 is MNHNY and CDR2 is SVGAGI in the germline V gene (reference sequence). DNA of the CDR3: TGTGCCAGCACCGATAAAAGCTCTGGAAACACCATATATTTT. Translated, it gives CASTDKSSGNTIYF.

In this sample, this clonotype turned up once. The chain combines TRBV4-1 with TRBJ2-4; D is undetermined. Trimming left V 2 bases short and J 5 bases short, with 7 bases between. CDR1 and CDR2 from the germline V gene are MGHRA and YSYEKL. The CDR3 sequence is 13 residues long. The CDR3 is CASSQFTENIQYF. The CDR3 DNA reads TGCGCCAGCAGCCAATTTACCGAAAACATTCAGTACTTC.

The V and J genes are TRBV11-2 and TRBJ2-1; D is unresolved. From germline, CDR1 is SGHAT and CDR2 FQNNGV. The CDR3 loop spans 15 amino acids. Trimming pared 0 bases from V and 4 bases from J, leaving 10 bases between. DNA of the CDR3: TGTGCCAGCAGCTTAGATCAGATCCGGTACAATGAGCAGTTCTTC. Translated: CASSLDQIRYNEQFF.